These 15 T cell receptor beta chains came from one sample sequenced in a study of shared clonotypes between healthy human individuals. Using immunoSEQ multiplex PCR, the repertoire was profiled, and TCRdb retains in-frame clones only, with some absent. The sample lists hundreds of thousands of clones; 55% to 85% were seen once. Source material: memory CD4+ T cells sorted from blood. Subset of the sample: CD45RA-negative fraction. Source of these receptors: a woman in her thirties in good health.

The sample holds many counts of this clone. The CDR3 DNA reads as TGTGCCAGCAGTGAAGTAAGGACAGATACGCAGTATTTT. This encodes CASSEVRTDTQYF. This chain links TRBV25-1 with TRBJ2-3; no clear D gene. The V gene lost 2 bases and the J gene lost 3 bases, with 6 bases spanning the gap. Germline lookup yields CDR1 MGHDK and CDR2 SYGVNS. This CDR3 spans 13 amino acids.

This clone was observed a handful of times. The genes are TRBV6-5 and TRBJ2-5; 8 nucleotides line up with TRBD2. This CDR3 has 14 residues. Germline CDR1 and CDR2: MNHEY and SVGAGI. V shed 6 bases and J 0 bases; nucleotides not matched to a gene: 3. The CDR3 protein is CASRNGGDQETQYF. CDR3 DNA: TGTGCCAGCAGGAACGGGGGGGACCAAGAGACCCAGTACTTC.

In this sample, this clone turned up a few times. The chain joins TRBV20-1 to TRBJ1-2; D is uncertain. The germline V and J ends were trimmed by 1 base and 10 bases, with 7 bases remaining between them. CDR3 length equals 10 residues. CDR1 and CDR2 from the germline V gene are DFQATT and SNEGSKA (reference sequence). The CDR3 loop reads CSARAPDYTF. As DNA, the CDR3 is TGCAGTGCTAGAGCCCCGGACTACACCTTC.

The chain is built from TRBV27 and TRBJ2-7, with D perhaps matching TRBD1 (6 bases). CDR3 length equals 17 residues. Per germline, CDR1 MNHEY and CDR2 SMNVEV (reference sequence). V was cut by 4 bases and J by 0 bases, with 19 bases left in between. The CDR3 coding sequence is TGTGCCAGCAGTTCTCCCCGAGGGGGTAGCCCCTCCTACGAGCAGTACTTC. Encoded protein: CASSSPRGGSPSYEQYF.

The CDR3 spells CASSQEPGGGVYGYTF. The CDR3 nucleotides are TGTGCCAGCAGCCAAGAGCCGGGAGGGGGCGTCTATGGCTACACCTTC. The rearrangement links TRBV14 to TRBJ1-2; TRBD1 agrees at 7 bases. The CDR3 extends over 16 amino acids. Germline CDR1 reads SGHDN; CDR2 reads FVKESK. V was pared by 0 bases and J by 4 bases, with 8 bases of the junction left unmatched. Filled out from reference TRBV14 and TRBJ1-2, the complete variable domain reads EAGVTQFPSHSVIEKGQTVTLRCDPISGHDNLYWYRRVMGKEIKFLLHFVKESKQDESGMPNNRFLAERTGGTYSTLKVQPAELEDSGVYFCASSQEPGGGVYGYTFGSGTRLTVV.

The CDR3: CASSLSDSNQPQHF. As DNA, the CDR3 is TGTGCCAGCAGCTTATCGGATAGCAATCAGCCCCAGCATTTT. The chain uses TRBV7-8 and TRBJ1-5, with D uncertain. The V gene lost 2 bases and the J gene lost 0 bases, with 5 bases spanning the gap. Germline assignment: CDR1 SGHVS and CDR2 FQNEAQ. The CDR3 is made up of 14 amino acids.

The chain employs TRBV28 and TRBJ1-1; D is possibly TRBD1 (6 bases). The V end was cut by 6 bases, the J end by 6 bases, with 17 bases between. Germline lookup yields CDR1 MDHEN and CDR2 SYDVKM. The CDR3 length is 14 residues. This CDR3 is CASRPGGGRAEAFF. In nucleotides, the CDR3 is TGTGCCAGCAGACCAGGAGGGGGGCGGGCTGAAGCTTTCTTT.

The chain couples TRBV2 to TRBJ2-2; tentative D call: TRBD1 (6 bases). CDR3 length: 15 amino acids. Germline V gene lookup returns CDR1 SNHLY and CDR2 FYNNEI. The ends were cut back, 6 bases at V and 3 bases at J, with 14 bases in the middle. CDR3 amino acids: CASRNEGTYTGELFF. In DNA form, the CDR3 reads TGTGCCAGCAGGAACGAAGGGACATACACCGGGGAGCTGTTTTTT.

The chain employs TRBV19 and TRBJ2-1, with 8 bases that match TRBD2. The CDR3 spans 16 residues. The V gene's germline CDR1 is LNHDA and CDR2 SQIVND (reference sequence). J gave up 4 bases and V 10 bases, and 15 bases lay outside the gene matches. The CDR3 spells CATYSTSAAVYNEQFF. CDR3 coding DNA: TGTGCCACCTACTCGACTAGCGCTGCGGTTTACAATGAGCAGTTCTTC.

This sequence joins TRBV28 and TRBJ1-5; D might be TRBD1 (5 bases). The CDR3 is 15 amino acids. Trimming took off 5 bases at V and 2 bases at J, with 13 bases between the two ends. Germline-derived CDR1 and CDR2 are MDHEN and SYDVKM. The CDR3 sequence is CASSRGTHGNQPQHF. CDR3 nucleotide sequence: TGTGCCAGCAGTAGAGGGACTCACGGCAATCAGCCCCAGCATTTT.

This sequence joins TRBV7-6 and TRBJ1-3; the D gene is possibly TRBD1 (5 bases). This CDR3 has 15 residues. In germline, CDR1 is SGHVS, CDR2 FNYEAQ. V was pared by 0 bases and J by 3 bases, with 9 bases between. Written as DNA, the CDR3 is TGTGCCAGCAGCTTAGCCGGGGCAGGTGGAAACACCATATATTTT. It codes for CASSLAGAGGNTIYF.

Turning to this clone: Without the conserved terminal phenylalanine or tryptophan, this CDR3 likely stems from a read error. The DNA is left out, because the CDR3 cannot be placed on it with certainty; the CDR3 is given as TCRdb lists it. The chain couples TRBV20-1 to TRBJ2-3; the table's D gene call, TRBD2, was not cross checked with the DNA. The CDR3 length is 11 residues, termini included. Looked up from germline, CDR1 is DFQATT and CDR2 is SNEGSKA (reference sequence). CDR3 residues: CSATDNSGRRD.

The chain carries TRBV4-1 and TRBJ2-1, with D tentatively TRBD1 (6 bases). With 1 base removed from V and 0 bases from J, the gap between germline ends came to 16 bases. Germline CDR1 MGHRA, CDR2 YSYEKL. The length of the CDR3 is 18 residues. CDR3 protein: CASSQAAGQSNSYNEQFF. The CDR3, as DNA: TGCGCCAGCAGCCAAGCCGCCGGACAGTCAAACTCCTACAATGAGCAGTTCTTC.

This clone appeared once. The chain is built from TRBV11-3 and TRBJ2-1; D is unresolved. CDR1 is SGHNT, CDR2 YENEEA, per germline. The CDR3 is 12 residues long. Trimming removed 0 bases from V and 8 bases from J, with 5 bases in between. This CDR3 is CASSLDGYEQFF. The CDR3 DNA is TGTGCCAGCAGCTTAGACGGGTATGAGCAGTTCTTC.

The V call is TRBV5-1, the J call TRBJ1-3, with TRBD1 as a possible D gene (5 bases). Germline V gene lookup returns CDR1 SGHRS and CDR2 YFSETQ. Trimming took off 0 bases at V and 3 bases at J, with 16 bases between the two ends. The CDR3 sequence is 17 residues long. The CDR3 is CASSLAPAGELGNTIYF. Written as DNA, the CDR3 is TGCGCCAGCAGCTTGGCCCCCGCGGGGGAACTTGGAAACACCATATATTTT.